This entry concerns a single T cell receptor beta chain. As handled by the study authors: Counts of nucleated cells, estimated from reference gene primer amplification, were obtained. Assay: immunoSEQ multiplex PCR; the TCRdb copy retains only in-frame clones and omits some. V, J and clone size derive from that table, while D and trimming were established from the DNA sequence. The table has hundreds of thousands of clones, about 86% seen once; the top ten hold 3.3%. The germline V gene encodes CDR1 SGHAT and CDR2 FQNNGV. Trimming removed 5 bases at V and 5 bases at J, with 7 bases between. This CDR3 contains 11 residues. Participant age was roughly 18 to 100 years, and participants resided in 20 to 30 US areas. Which cohort a participant joined came from the clinical history participants gave. This record belongs to a study of blood T cell repertoires in COVID-19.

Sequencing input: PBMCs or T cells enriched from blood (not recorded which). The sequence was obtained from a woman between 40 and 50 years old with acute COVID-19. The chain couples TRBV11-2 to TRBJ2-7; no reliable D call. CDR3 DNA: TGTGCCAGCAGCGTCAGTGACGAGCAGTACTTC. It encodes CASSVSDEQYF.